The following is a TCR beta chain sequence with its context. Its antigen is still unknown. This record comes from a study of T cell responses to AZD1222 COVID-19 vaccine. Study-level findings and limits: Baseline seropositivity occurred in only a handful of AZD1222 recipients. Sampled repertoires all dated from after the peak T cell response.

Germline CDR1 is MNHNS and CDR2 is SASEGT. CDR3 size: 15 residues. Trimming left V 1 base short and J 0 bases short, with 4 bases between. TCRdb's table, derived via immunoSEQ multiplex PCR, lists solely in-frame clones and lacks some. The sample has about 120,000 clones; around 93% are singletons. This material consisted of peripheral blood, taken on day 0 of AZD1222 vaccination. The V and J genes are TRBV6-1 and TRBJ2-6; D gene ambiguous. This sequence originates from an adult in good health. CDR3 DNA: TGTGCCAGCAGTGAAGACAACTCTGGGGCCAACGTCCTGACTTTC. Protein product: CASSEDNSGANVLTF.